What follows are 6 T cell receptor beta chains derived from one specimen sequenced in a study of cytomegalovirus exposure and HLA in healthy donors. A multiplex PCR was run with 60 Vbeta primers and 13 Jbeta primers. The protocol was immunoSEQ multiplex PCR, while the TCRdb copy is restricted to in-frame clones and leaves out a portion. The sample shows 150,000 to 200,000 clones, more than 75% of them seen only once. Material: PBMCs. The receptors shown here come from a woman between 18 and 30 years old in good health and CMV-seronegative.

This chain connects TRBV29-1 to TRBJ2-3; TRBD2 might be the D (6 bases). There are 15 residues in the CDR3. Trimming removed 3 bases at V and 0 bases at J, with 13 bases between. Germline CDR1 reads SQVTM; CDR2 reads ANQGSEA. CDR3 sequence reads: CSVEPEGISTDTQYF. The CDR3 DNA reads TGCAGCGTTGAGCCGGAGGGGATCAGCACAGATACGCAGTATTTT.

The chain carries TRBV29-1 and TRBJ2-7; maybe TRBD2 (6 bases). This CDR3 region has 15 residues. V lost 7 bases and J lost 5, with 24 bases in between. Germline assignment: CDR1 SQVTM and CDR2 ANQGSEA. CDR3 bases: TGCAGCGGCCTGACGGGCGGAGGGACCGGCCACGAGCAGTACTTC. Translated: CSGLTGGGTGHEQYF.

The chain is built from TRBV6-5 and TRBJ2-3, with TRBD2 matching 9 bases. The germline V gene has CDR1 MNHEY and CDR2 SVGAGI. CDR3 length: 16 amino acids. The J segment lost 6 bases and the V segment lost 0 bases, leaving 7 bases of the junction unmatched. The DNA of the CDR3 is TGTGCCAGCAGTTACTCGGGGCGGGGGGGAGCGGATACGCAGTATTTT. Encoded protein: CASSYSGRGGADTQYF.

CDR3 bases: TGTGCCAGTAGTTGGGCAGGGGGCGGGAATGAGCAGTTCTTC. Translation: CASSWAGGGNEQFF. The genes are TRBV19 and TRBJ2-1; 8 positions agree with TRBD1. The CDR3 has 14 residues. V dropped 5 bases and J dropped 7; count of bases not matched to a gene: 7. The germline CDR1 and CDR2 sequences are LNHDA and SQIVND (reference sequence).

The rearrangement uses TRBV5-6 and TRBJ1-3; D is uncertain. This CDR3 has 16 amino acids. Germline V gene lookup returns CDR1 SGHDT and CDR2 YYEEEE. V was shortened by 0 bases and J by 3 bases, with 13 bases between the two germline ends. The CDR3 coding sequence is TGTGCCAGCAGCTTGGGAACGAGGTTCTTTGGAAACACCATATATTTT. This gives the protein CASSLGTRFFGNTIYF.

This clone was seen just once. The chain recombines TRBV5-1 with TRBJ2-1, with 9 nucleotides matching TRBD2. Germline V CDR1 and CDR2: SGHRS, YFSETQ. This CDR3 has 15 amino acids. Trimming at V came to 5 bases and at J to 2 bases, leaving 5 bases not matched to a gene. CDR3 nucleotide sequence: TGCGCCAGCAGATTTAGCGGGAGTCCCTACAATGAGCAGTTCTTC. It yields the protein CASRFSGSPYNEQFF.